This TCR beta chain comes out of a study of radiation and T cells in renal cell carcinoma. About the research overall: Nephrectomy followed 15 Gy stereotactic body radiation by 4 weeks.

Notes on the study in general: Pretreatment tumor biopsies were lacking, so baseline clonotypes are unknown.

The count of this clone is one. The target antigen is unknown. The V end was cut by 0 bases, the J end by 0 bases, with 8 bases between. Germline values: CDR1 SGHRS, CDR2 YFSETQ. This CDR3 is built from 15 residues. Method: immunoSEQ multiplex PCR; TCRdb's copy keeps in-frame clones and lacks some. The table shows some 100,000 clones, with 82% occurring only once. As for time point: baseline pretreatment blood. This sample's treatment: 15 Gy SBRT to primary tumor, nephrectomy 4 weeks later. The sequences come from blood, collected from a patient whose treatment included radiotherapy and nephrectomy. The TCR sequence derives from a man aged 60 to 69 with renal cell carcinoma. V is TRBV5-1 and J is TRBJ2-3; TRBD2 might be the D (5 bases). CDR3 sequence: CASSLDGKSTDTQYF. The CDR3 DNA reads TGCGCCAGCAGCTTGGACGGGAAAAGCACAGATACGCAGTATTTT.